The 9 T cell receptor beta chains below come from one sample, sequenced in a study of T cells in Graves' hyperthyroidism and ophthalmopathy. What was amplified from RNA transcripts were TCR beta CDR3 regions. Using the HTBI primer set, a first-round RT-PCR was run on the TCR CDR3. TCRdb fed the multiplex PCR reads into MiXCR, producing one record per CDR3 protein. This table has around 300,000 distinct CDR3 sequences, roughly 13% appearing once. The sequencing input was blood. These receptors originate from a woman aged 40 to 55 with Graves' ophthalmopathy.

This clonotype was counted ten times or more. This chain joins TRBV29-1 and TRBJ1-1, with a possible D match to TRBD1 (5 bases). The CDR3 length is 12 residues. Germline lookup yields CDR1 SQVTM and CDR2 ANQGSEA. The V end lost 6 bases, the J end lost 1 base, and 9 bases lay between the germline ends. CDR3 in amino acids: CSVGTSNTEAFF. Here the CDR3 DNA reads TGCAGCGTCGGGACCTCGAACACTGAAGCTTTCTTT.

This clonotype was detected ten times or more. The chain combines TRBV11-3 with TRBJ2-7; either TRBD1 or TRBD2 may supply D (5 bases each). This CDR3 is 12 amino acids long. Germline assignment: CDR1 SGHNT and CDR2 YENEEA. The V end lost 3 bases, the J end lost 9 bases, and 12 bases lay between the germline ends. CDR3 region: CASSLERGVQYF. As DNA, the CDR3 is TGTGCCAGCAGCTTGGAGAGGGGTGTGCAGTACTTC.

The chain is built from TRBV12-3 or TRBV12-4 and TRBJ2-1; 10 bases are shared with TRBD1. V was pared by 5 bases and J by 9 bases, with 7 bases of the junction left unmatched. The CDR3 sequence is 14 residues long. The CDR3 DNA sequence: TGTGCCAGCAGTCGGACAGGGGGGTACGCTGAGCAGTTCTTC. Its protein is CASSRTGGYAEQFF.

In its sample, this clonotype was seen many times. V and J are TRBV28 and TRBJ1-6; D not resolved. Trimming cost V 3 bases and J 7 bases, with 13 bases left between them. The CDR3 covers 15 residues. From germline, CDR1 is MDHEN and CDR2 SYDVKM. CDR3 nucleotide sequence: TGTGCCAGCAGTTTTTCCTCAAGATCCAATTCACCCCTCCACTTT. This translates into CASSFSSRSNSPLHF.

This clonotype was counted ten times or more. The rearrangement uses TRBV28 and TRBJ1-1; D remains ambiguous. V shed 4 bases and J shed 4 bases, with 10 bases lying between them. CDR1 and CDR2 (germline): MDHEN, SYDVKM. CDR3 size: 13 residues. The CDR3 is CASSSPGPTEAFF. The DNA for the CDR3 is TGTGCCAGCAGTTCCCCAGGCCCCACTGAAGCTTTCTTT.

This clonotype was counted many times. CDR3 sequence: CASSLLGARFEAFF. CDR3 nucleotides: TGTGCCAGCAGTTTACTGGGGGCGCGGTTTGAAGCTTTCTTT. The rearrangement joins TRBV28 to TRBJ1-1, with D perhaps TRBD1 (6 bases). Between the trimmed V and J ends, which lost 2 bases and 7 bases, there was a span of 14 bases. This CDR3 contains 14 residues. Germline V gene lookup returns CDR1 MDHEN and CDR2 SYDVKM. The full variable domain, rest sourced from reference TRBV28 and TRBJ1-1, is DVKVTQSSRYLVKRTGEKVFLECVQDMDHENMFWYRQDPGLGLRLIYFSYDVKMKEKGDIPEGYSVSREKKERFSLILESASTNQTSMYLCASSLLGARFEAFFGQGTRLTVV.

This clonotype appeared many times. An end of the junction does not agree with germline; a read error may underlie this. V and J are TRBV11-2 and TRBJ2-3, with D unclear. This CDR3 comprises 13 residues. CDR1 SGHAT and CDR2 FQNNGV come from the germline V gene. The CDR3 protein is CASSLEVADTQYF. CDR3 nucleotide sequence: TGTGCCAGCAGTTTAGAAGTCGCAGATACGCAGTATTTT.

In its sample, this clonotype was seen a few times. The chain combines TRBV7-9 with TRBJ2-5; D gene ambiguous. The V end lost 5 bases, the J end lost 7 bases, and 11 bases lay between the germline ends. This CDR3 comprises 12 residues. Germline-derived CDR1 and CDR2 are SEHNR and FQNEAQ (reference sequence). The CDR3 protein is CASSKTARTQYF. The CDR3 DNA reads TGTGCCAGCAGCAAAACAGCCAGGACCCAGTACTTC.

This clonotype was recorded many times. The chain recombines TRBV12-3 or TRBV12-4 with TRBJ1-2, with 7 bases fitting TRBD1. There are 14 residues in the CDR3. Trimming at V came to 5 bases and at J to 6 bases, leaving 9 bases not matched to a gene. The DNA of the CDR3 is TGTGCCAGCAGTCGAACGACAGGGCCGCATGGCTACACCTTC. Translated: CASSRTTGPHGYTF.